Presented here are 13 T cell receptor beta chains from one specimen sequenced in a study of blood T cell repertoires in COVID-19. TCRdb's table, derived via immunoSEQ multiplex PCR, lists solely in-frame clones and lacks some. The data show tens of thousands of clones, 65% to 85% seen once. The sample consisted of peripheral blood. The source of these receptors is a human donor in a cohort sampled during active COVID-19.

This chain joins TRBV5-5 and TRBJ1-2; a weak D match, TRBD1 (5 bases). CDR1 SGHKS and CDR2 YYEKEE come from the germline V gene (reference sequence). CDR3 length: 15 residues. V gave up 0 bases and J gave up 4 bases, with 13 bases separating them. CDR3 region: CASSLGQLGAYGYTF. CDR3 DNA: TGTGCCAGCAGCTTGGGACAGTTAGGAGCCTATGGCTACACCTTC.

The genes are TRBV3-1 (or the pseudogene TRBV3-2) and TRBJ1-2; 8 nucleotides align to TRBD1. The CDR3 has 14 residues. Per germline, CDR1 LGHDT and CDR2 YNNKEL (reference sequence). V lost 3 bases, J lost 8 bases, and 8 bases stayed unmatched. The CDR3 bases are TGTGCCAGCAGCCACGCGCAGGGGGCGAAGGGCTACACCTTC. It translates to CASSHAQGAKGYTF.

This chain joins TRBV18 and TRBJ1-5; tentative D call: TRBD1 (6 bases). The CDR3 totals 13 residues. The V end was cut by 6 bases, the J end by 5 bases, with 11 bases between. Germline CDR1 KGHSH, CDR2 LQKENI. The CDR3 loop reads CASSLDRDQPQHF. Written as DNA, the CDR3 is TGTGCCAGCTCTTTGGACAGAGATCAGCCCCAGCATTTT.

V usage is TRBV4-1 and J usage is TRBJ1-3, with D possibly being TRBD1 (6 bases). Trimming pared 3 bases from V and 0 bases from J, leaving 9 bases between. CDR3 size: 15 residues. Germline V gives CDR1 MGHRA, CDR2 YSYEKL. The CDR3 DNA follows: TGCGCCAGCAGCCAGGACAGCGTCTCTGGAAACACCATATATTTT. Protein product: CASSQDSVSGNTIYF.

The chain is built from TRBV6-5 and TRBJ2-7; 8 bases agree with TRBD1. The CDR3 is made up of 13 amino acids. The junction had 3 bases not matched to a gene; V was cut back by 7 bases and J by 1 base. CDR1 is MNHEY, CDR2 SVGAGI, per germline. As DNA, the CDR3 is TGTGCCAGCATTCGGACAGGGTCCTACGAGCAGTACTTC. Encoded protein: CASIRTGSYEQYF.

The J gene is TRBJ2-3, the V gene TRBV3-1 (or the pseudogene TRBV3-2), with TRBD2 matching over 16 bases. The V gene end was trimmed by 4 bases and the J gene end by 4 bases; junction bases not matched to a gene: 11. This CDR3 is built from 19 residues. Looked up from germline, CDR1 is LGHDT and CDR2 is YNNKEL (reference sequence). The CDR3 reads CASSLRGTSGGAEADTQYF. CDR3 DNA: TGTGCCAGCAGCCTGAGAGGGACTAGCGGGGGGGCTGAGGCAGATACGCAGTATTTT.

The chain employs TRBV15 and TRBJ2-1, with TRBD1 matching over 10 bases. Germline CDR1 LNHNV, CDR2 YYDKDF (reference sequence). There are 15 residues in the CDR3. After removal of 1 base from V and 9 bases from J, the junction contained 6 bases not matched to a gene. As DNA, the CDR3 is TGTGCCACCAGCAGAGGGACAGGGGGGACCGGTGAGCAGTTCTTC. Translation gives CATSRGTGGTGEQFF.

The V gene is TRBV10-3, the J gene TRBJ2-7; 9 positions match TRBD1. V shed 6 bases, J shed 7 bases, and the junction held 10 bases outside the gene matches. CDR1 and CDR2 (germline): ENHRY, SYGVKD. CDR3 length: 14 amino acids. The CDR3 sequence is CAISETGGLREQYF. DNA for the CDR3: TGTGCCATCAGCGAGACAGGGGGGTTGCGGGAGCAGTACTTC.

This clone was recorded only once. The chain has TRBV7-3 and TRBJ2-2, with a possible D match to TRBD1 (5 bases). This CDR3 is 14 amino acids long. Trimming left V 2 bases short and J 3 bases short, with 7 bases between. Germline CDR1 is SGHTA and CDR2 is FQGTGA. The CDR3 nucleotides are TGTGCCAGCAGCTTAGGGGCCCACACCGGGGAGCTGTTTTTT. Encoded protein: CASSLGAHTGELFF.

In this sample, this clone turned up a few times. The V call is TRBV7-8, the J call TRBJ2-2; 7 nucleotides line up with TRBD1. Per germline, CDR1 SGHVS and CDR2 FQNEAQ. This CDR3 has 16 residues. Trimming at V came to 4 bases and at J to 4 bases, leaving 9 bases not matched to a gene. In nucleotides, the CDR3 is TGTGCCAGCAGCTCTCGGACAGGCCGGGGCACCGGGGAGCTGTTTTTT. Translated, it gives CASSSRTGRGTGELFF. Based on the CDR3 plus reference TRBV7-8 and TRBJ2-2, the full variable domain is GAGVSQSPRYKVAKRGQDVALRCDPISGHVSLFWYQQALGQGPEFLTYFQNEAQLDKSGLPSDRFFAERPEGSVSTLKIQRTQQEDSAVYLCASSSRTGRGTGELFFGEGSRLTVL.

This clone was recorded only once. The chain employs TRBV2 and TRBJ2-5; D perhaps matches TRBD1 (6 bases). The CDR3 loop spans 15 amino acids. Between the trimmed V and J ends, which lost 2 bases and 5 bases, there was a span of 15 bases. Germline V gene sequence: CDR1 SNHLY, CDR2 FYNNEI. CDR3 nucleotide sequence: TGTGCCAGCAGTGAATCTCCTGGGACACGCGAGACCCAGTACTTC. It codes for CASSESPGTRETQYF.

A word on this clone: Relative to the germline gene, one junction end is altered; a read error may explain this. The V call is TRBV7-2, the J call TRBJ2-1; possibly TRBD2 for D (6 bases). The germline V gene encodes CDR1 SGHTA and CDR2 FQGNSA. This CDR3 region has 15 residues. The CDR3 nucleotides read TGTGCCAGCAGCATAGCGCGCGGGACCCACAATGAGCAGTTCTTC. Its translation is CASSIARGTHNEQFF.

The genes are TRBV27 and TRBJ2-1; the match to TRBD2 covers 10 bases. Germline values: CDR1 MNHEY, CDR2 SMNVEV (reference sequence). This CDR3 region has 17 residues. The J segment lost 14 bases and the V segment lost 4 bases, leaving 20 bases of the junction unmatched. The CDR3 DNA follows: TGTGCCAGCAGTTCCAACCCTAGGGGGGTAGCGGGAGGCGGGGAGTTCTTC. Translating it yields CASSSNPRGVAGGGEFF.